This TCR beta chain comes out of a study of T-cell memory formation after mild COVID-19. The junction had 4 bases not matched to a gene; V was cut back by 4 bases and J by 10 bases. This CDR3 spans 13 amino acids. Germline CDR1 GTSNPN, CDR2 SVGIG (reference sequence). A word on this clonotype: The antigen is unknown.

From the 5' RACE reads, TCRdb called clonotypes with MiXCR, one entry per CDR3 protein. The data show about 130,000 distinct CDR3 sequences, approximately 15% seen once. Study outcomes and limitations: CD4/CD8 balance characterized clones contracting day 15 to 85, and CD4+ skew characterized later expanders.

Sequencing was done on a sample of PBMCs or a T cell subset sorted from them (not recorded which). The source is a man aged 18 to 35 who had mild COVID-19 (a few samples of this study predate the infection). Cell type and time point are not known. This chain links TRBV30 with TRBJ1-6; 10 nucleotides agree with TRBD1. CDR3 residues: CAWTRDRGSPLHF. CDR3 DNA: TGTGCCTGGACCCGGGACAGGGGCTCACCCCTCCACTTT. Based on the CDR3 plus reference TRBV30 and TRBJ1-6, the full variable domain is SQTIHQWPATLVQPVGSPLSLECTVEGTSNPNLYWYRQAAGRGLQLLFYSVGIGQISSEVPQNLSASRPQDRQFILSSKKLLLSDSGFYLCAWTRDRGSPLHFGNGTRLTVT.